This T cell receptor beta chain is drawn from a study of blood T cell repertoires in COVID-19. About the study: COVID-19 samples collected from the United States, Italy and Spain covered acute and convalescent phases. PBMCs, B-cell-depleted T cells, or T cells provided the cDNA or gDNA that made up the material.

This clone has just one count. In the authors' methods: The assay estimated nucleated cells by amplifying reference gene primers. Using immunoSEQ multiplex PCR, the repertoire was profiled, and TCRdb retains in-frame clones only, with some absent. V and J calls and clone size are given by that table; D and trimming were obtained from the DNA. The table shows more than 95,000 clones, with 75% to 95% occurring only once. Germline values: CDR1 SGDLS, CDR2 YYNGEE. The ends lost 0 bases at V and 7 bases at J; junction bases unmatched: 4. This CDR3 contains 14 residues. The chain carries TRBV9 and TRBJ2-7, with 10 nucleotides matching TRBD1. Specimen: peripheral blood. The receptor's source is a human donor in a cohort sampled during active COVID-19. The CDR3 region is CASSVGDRGQEQYF. As DNA, the CDR3 is TGTGCCAGCAGCGTAGGGGACAGGGGCCAAGAGCAGTACTTC.